The entry that follows covers one T cell receptor (beta chain) sequence. This clone is described as medium-sized (0.01 to 0.1%). Its antigen has not been determined. One base away there is no much larger clone; base qualities are not given. The sample's treatment or condition, from its label and the paper: randomized to nivolumab then ipilimumab (arm A) or the reverse (arm B). No trial patient had received prior DNA-damaging chemotherapy. CheckMate 064, a randomized, open-label phase II trial of sequential checkpoint blockade, was the source of the samples, all of which came from patients with melanoma. Genomic DNA from formalin-fixed paraffin-embedded (FFPE) tissue samples served as the input for tumor TCR sequencing. These data originate in a study of sequential checkpoint blockade in melanoma (dated by TCRdb to between 2017 and 2020). With respect to the entire study: Using 1:1 randomization, the trial assigned patients either to first-line nivolumab followed by ipilimumab (arm A) or to ipilimumab followed by nivolumab (arm B). Maintenance nivolumab was given following each of the two trial sequences. DNA from around 84 pretreatment melanoma tumor samples was subjected to TCRbeta immunosequencing. For twenty-two patients, matched tumor biopsies were taken both before treatment and at week 13, after single-agent nivolumab (arm A) or ipilimumab (arm B). Roughly 80% of the matched tumor biopsy pairs taken before and after treatment were from the same lesion. Study-wide conclusions, independent of this receptor: Small sample sizes and reduced statistical power limited the analyses of tumor T-cell fraction within each arm. The model for predicting response that combines TCR metrics with mutation burden needs to be validated in larger, independent patient cohorts. Tumor T-cell fraction and clonality were correlated with PD-L1 staining and CD8+ T-cell counts, but not with mutational load. Clinical benefit was about 30 times more likely to be achieved by patients whose tumor T-cell fraction and clonality increased by week 13. In the nivolumab-first arm (arm A), pretreatment tumor TIL clonality was associated with response (P = .04).

The CDR1 and CDR2 encoded by the germline V gene are SGHNT and YENEEA. V drops 3 bases and J drops 2 bases, leaving 9 bases in between. Its CDR3 holds 14 amino acids, cysteine through phenylalanine. Here the CDR3 DNA is all that survives: 42 bases in frame from base 1. TCRbeta CDR3 regions were immunosequenced from genomic DNA with the immunoSEQ Assay. Before high-throughput sequencing, genomic DNA was amplified using bias-controlled multiplex PCR. On the authors' methods: To quantify the absolute abundance of each unique TCRbeta CDR3 region, the sequences were collapsed and filtered. Clonality, defined as 1 minus Pielou's evenness, was calculated using productive rearrangements only. Tumor T-cell fraction was calculated by normalizing TCRbeta template counts to the amount of usable DNA, which was estimated from several housekeeping genes. Clones with significantly greater frequencies in on-treatment versus baseline samples were identified using a previously published method. As stored in TCRdb, this immuneACCESS dataset retains in-frame rearrangements with V and J assigned. A fraction of the clones does not appear; measured against another copy, unresolved V genes explain less than half of the discrepancy, and the remainder lacks a known reason. The V and J calls and clone size were taken over from that table, and D and trimming were inferred from the DNA. Within this sample are roughly 4,000 clones, with roughly 24% of them counted one time only. Together, the top ten hold 20% to 30% of the sample.

This clonotype was obtained from a human donor with melanoma. The starting material was tumor tissue (inferred from file names), obtained from a patient given nivolumab and ipilimumab in sequence. The V gene is TRBV11-3 and the J gene is TRBJ2-3, with the D gene not clear enough to name. The sequence in DNA is TGTGCCAGCAGCTTCTTAGACAACACAGATACGCAGTATTTT. Translated, this is CASSFLDNTDTQYF.